The clone carrying this T cell receptor (beta chain) is medium-sized (0.01 to 0.1%) within its sample. What it recognizes is unknown. Between the trimmed V and J ends, which lost 5 bases and 5 bases, there was a span of 16 bases. Germline CDR1 and CDR2: SGHRS and YFSETQ. The CDR3 is made up of 14 amino acids. These data are taken from a study of spatial heterogeneity in lung cancer. Study outcomes and limitations: The study found that expanded intratumoral alpha and beta TCR counts tracked tumor mutation counts.

This sample's time point: sample taken at primary tumor resection. TCRdb ran MiXCR on the 5' RACE reads and lists one entry per CDR3 protein. The sample has about 1,800 distinct CDR3 sequences; 8.9% are singletons. Material: lung tumor tissue, obtained at surgery. The chain combines TRBV5-1 with TRBJ1-1; tentatively, D is TRBD1 (6 bases). The source is a female donor with early-stage non-small cell lung cancer. The CDR3 loop is CASSWDTSQTEAFF. The CDR3 DNA sequence: TGCGCCAGCAGTTGGGACACAAGCCAAACTGAAGCTTTCTTT. The full variable domain, with the rest looked up from reference TRBV5-1 and TRBJ1-1, is KAGVTQTPRYLIKTRGQQVTLSCSPISGHRSVSWYQQTPGQGLQFLFEYFSETQRNKGNFPGRFSGRQFSNSRSEMNVSTLELGDSALYLCASSWDTSQTEAFFGQGTRLTVV.